This record concerns one T cell receptor beta chain sequence. This clone appeared once. Its antigen specificity is not known. Base qualities are not at hand, and no much larger clone is one base apart. Libraries were made using the immunoSEQ multiplex PCR assay. The paper's processing steps were these. A statistical classification framework was built for diagnosing cytomegalovirus status from the catalog of TCR beta chain sequences. Sourced from immuneACCESS, this table was stored by TCRdb with only in-frame sequences that have V and J called. A share of the clones is absent; for the studies checked, an unresolved V gene accounts for under half, and the remainder has no known explanation. V and J calls plus clone size are reproduced from that table; the DNA served to infer D and trimming. Present in this sample are roughly 130,000 clones, approximately 84% of which were seen just once. 1.4% to 1.5% of the sample goes to the ten largest clones.

The sample comes from a study of cytomegalovirus exposure and HLA in healthy donors (dated by TCRdb to about 2017). For the study in its entirety: A later analysis indicated that the 95 to 150 validation repertoires were generated on the platform also employed for the 700 or so repertoires of the first cohort. In addition to the first cohort of approximately 670 subjects, a separate validation cohort of 120 different subjects was used. The study combined high-throughput TCR immunosequencing, statistical association of individual TCRs with disease status, and machine learning to predict cytomegalovirus infection status. The study aimed to test whether signatures of past pathogen exposure could be identified by cataloging public T cell receptors. Paper-wide results and their limitations: The validation cohort had no HLA typing available for a later analysis, so co-occurrence within that cohort was assessed over all 130 or so repertoires. The classifier was reported to diagnose cytomegalovirus status with high specificity and sensitivity in both the original cohort and the validation cohort. The study listed 164 TCR beta chains as associated with cytomegalovirus. Subsequent analysis determined that TCRs grouped into clusters in the first cohort also showed a tendency toward co-occurrence across the approximately 110 validation repertoires, and 85% to 95% of cluster scores exceeded 0. While some public TCRs were present in many individuals, most TCR sequences turned up only very rarely across donors. The authors suggested that the approach could potentially be generalized to other disease states and immunological phenotypes. Three of the identified cytomegalovirus-associated TCR beta chains were confirmed in vitro to be specific for cytomegalovirus antigens.

Separate from the roughly 650-subject first cohort, the validation cohort of 90 to 150 subjects was the group to which the donors belonged. The germline V gene provides CDR1 SGHDT and CDR2 YYEEEE. The junction shows trimming of 0 bases on V and 0 bases on J, plus 15 bases between the germline ends. Inclusive of the bounding cysteine and phenylalanine, the CDR3 is 17 residues long. Only the CDR3 part of the read is kept: 51 bases, read in frame from the first base. The sequence links TRBV5-6 to TRBJ1-1, with TRBD1 as a weak D call on 5 bases. Sequenced input: PBMCs. The clonotype comes from a woman aged 25 to 39 in good health and CMV-seronegative. The DNA is TGTGCCAGCAGCTTGGATCTGGGGCACCAAATGAACACTGAAGCTTTCTTT. Its protein reads: CASSLDLGHQMNTEAFF.